This T cell receptor beta chain came from a study of shared clonotypes between healthy human individuals. Study as a whole: A couple of female and three male donors aged 18 to 49 were enrolled.

Per germline, CDR1 LNHNV and CDR2 YYDKDF (reference sequence). The CDR3 length is 14 residues. V lost 2 bases and J 4 bases, leaving 10 bases between the germline ends. Method: immunoSEQ multiplex PCR; TCRdb's copy keeps in-frame clones and lacks some. The sample gives 800,000 to 1,200,000 clones, around three quarters of which show up once; about 0.52% is in the top ten. This TCR derives from a man aged 18 to 29 in good health. Some clones in this sample may be carry-over from other donors' samples. This chain connects TRBV15 to TRBJ2-3, with no clear D. Input material: memory CD4+ T cells from PBMCs. Indicated subset: CD45RA-negative fraction. CDR3: CATSRPLGADTQYF. CDR3 nucleotides: TGTGCCACCAGCAGACCTCTAGGTGCAGATACGCAGTATTTT.